These 14 T cell receptor beta chains were sequenced from one sample in a study of T and B cells in COVID-19 patients. Blood genomic DNA input for TRB amplification was roughly 250-500 ng. TRB rearrangements were amplified by multiplex PCR with BIOMED2 TRB-A/B primers. MiXCR, run by TCRdb on the multiplex PCR reads, gives a single entry per CDR3 protein. The sample has about 13,000 distinct CDR3 sequences, 25% seen once. Sequenced material: blood. The receptor source for this set is a human donor who had recovered from COVID-19.

This clonotype is categorized as medium-sized. V gene TRBV19 combines with J gene TRBJ2-1, with 8 bases fitting TRBD2. V lost 6 bases to trimming and J lost 0 bases; unmatched junction nucleotides: 7. CDR3 length equals 16 residues. Germline V gene sequence: CDR1 LNHDA, CDR2 SQIVND (reference sequence). The chain's CDR3 is CASRGLAVDSYNEQFF. The DNA for the CDR3 is TGTGCCAGTAGAGGACTAGCTGTCGACTCCTACAATGAGCAGTTCTTC.

This clonotype was observed a handful of times. The chain couples TRBV5-6 to TRBJ1-1; D not resolved. The CDR3 extends over 15 amino acids. Per the germline V gene, CDR1 is SGHDT and CDR2 is YYEEEE. Trimming removed 5 bases at V and 2 bases at J, with 16 bases between. The CDR3, as DNA: TGTGCCAGCAGGGGGTGGGTCATACGTAACACTGAAGCTTTCTTT. Its translation is CASRGWVIRNTEAFF.

The chain recombines TRBV10-3 with TRBJ1-1; tentatively, D is TRBD1 (5 bases). Germline CDR1 is ENHRY and CDR2 is SYGVKD. This CDR3 region has 15 residues. V lost 4 bases and J lost 4, with 16 bases in between. The CDR3 DNA reads as TGTGCCATCAGTGTGGAGGGCAGGGTGAGCACTGAAGCTTTCTTT. Translation: CAISVEGRVSTEAFF.

This clonotype came up once. The chain joins TRBV21-1 to TRBJ2-1. TRBV21-1 is flagged as a pseudogene. The CDR3 sequence is 13 residues long. CDR3 protein: CASSSPRYNEQFF. The CDR3 DNA sequence: TGTGCCAGCAGCAGTCCTCGTTACAATGAGCAGTTCTTC.

This sequence joins TRBV10-3 and TRBJ2-1; possibly TRBD1 or TRBD2 for D (5 bases each). V was pared by 1 base and J by 7 bases, with 5 bases between. Germline loops: CDR1 ENHRY, CDR2 SYGVKD. CDR3 length: 12 residues. The CDR3 DNA reads as TGTGCCATCAGTGAGTGGGGGAATGAGCAGTTCTTC. It codes for CAISEWGNEQFF.

This clonotype was seen ten or more times. The chain combines TRBV30 with TRBJ2-7; possibly TRBD1 for D (6 bases). This CDR3 spans 13 amino acids. CDR1 is GTSNPN and CDR2 is SVGIG in the germline V gene (reference sequence). With 2 bases removed from V and 5 bases from J, the gap between germline ends came to 13 bases. For the CDR3, the DNA is TGTGCCTGGAGTAGGGGGAGCCTGGACGAGCAGTACTTC. Amino acids: CAWSRGSLDEQYF.

V gene TRBV24-1 combines with J gene TRBJ1-2; D is perhaps TRBD1 (6 bases). This CDR3 has 17 residues. The germline V and J ends were trimmed by 1 base and 4 bases, with 18 bases remaining between them. In germline, CDR1 is KGHDR, CDR2 SFDVKD. CDR3 loop: CATSDFRWGQAPYGYTF. DNA for the CDR3: TGTGCCACCAGTGATTTCAGGTGGGGGCAGGCCCCCTATGGCTACACCTTC.

This chain joins TRBV14 and TRBJ1-2; the D is unclear. The CDR3 totals 15 residues. CDR1 and CDR2 from the germline V gene are SGHDN and FVKESK. Trimming removed 3 bases at V and 3 bases at J, with 14 bases between. The CDR3 reads CASSHGGPIHYGYTF. In DNA form, the CDR3 reads TGTGCCAGCAGCCACGGAGGCCCTATCCACTATGGCTACACCTTC.

This clonotype counts as medium-sized (0.01 to 0.1%). The chain is built from TRBV6-5 and TRBJ2-1, with D perhaps TRBD1 or TRBD2 (6 bases each). In germline, CDR1 is MNHEY, CDR2 SVGAGI. The CDR3 is 14 amino acids. Trimming removed 4 bases at V and 5 bases at J, with 12 bases between. The CDR3 loop reads CASSLGGYDNEQFF. Written as DNA, the CDR3 is TGTGCCAGCAGTTTGGGGGGCTACGACAATGAGCAGTTCTTC.

This clonotype has ten or more counts. The genes are TRBV12-3 or TRBV12-4 and TRBJ1-2; D perhaps matches TRBD1 (5 bases). This CDR3 region has 15 residues. Trimming pared 3 bases from V and 8 bases from J, leaving 19 bases between. CDR3: CASSFFNRRAGGYTF. The CDR3 region has the DNA TGTGCCAGCAGTTTCTTCAACAGGAGAGCGGGAGGCTACACCTTC.

This clonotype turned up a few times. This chain links TRBV24-1 with TRBJ2-3, with D perhaps TRBD1 or TRBD2 (5 bases each). The CDR3 has 15 amino acids. Per germline, CDR1 KGHDR and CDR2 SFDVKD. The V gene lost 4 bases and the J gene lost 0 bases, with 10 bases spanning the gap. The CDR3 sequence is CATSDAGTSTDTQYF. CDR3 in DNA: TGTGCCACCAGTGACGCCGGGACCAGCACAGATACGCAGTATTTT.

This clonotype has a handful of counts. The CDR3 bases are TGCAGTGCGACCGACAGGGGAAGGTACACCGGGGAGCTGTTTTTT. This encodes CSATDRGRYTGELFF. This chain joins TRBV20-1 and TRBJ2-2, with TRBD1 identical over 8 bases. CDR3 length equals 15 residues. Per germline, CDR1 DFQATT and CDR2 SNEGSKA (reference sequence). V shed 6 bases and J 3 bases; nucleotides not matched to a gene: 9.

J is TRBJ2-1 and V is TRBV20-1; 8 bases fit TRBD2. The CDR3 has 14 amino acids. Germline V gives CDR1 DFQATT, CDR2 SNEGSKA (reference sequence). The V and J ends lost 5 bases and 7 bases, in that order; junction bases with no gene match: 10. CDR3 region: CSADGGGPWNEQFF. In DNA, the CDR3 is TGCAGTGCTGACGGCGGGGGGCCTTGGAATGAGCAGTTCTTC.

This clonotype has a handful of counts. This rearrangement joins TRBV5-1 to TRBJ2-3, with a tentative D call TRBD2 (7 bases). This CDR3 contains 14 residues. The V and J ends lost 2 bases and 4 bases respectively, with 11 bases between them. Germline CDR1 reads SGHRS; CDR2 reads YFSETQ. The CDR3 nucleotides read TGCGCCAGCAGCTTCCAAGGGGGGGCAGATACGCAGTATTTT. It codes for CASSFQGGADTQYF.